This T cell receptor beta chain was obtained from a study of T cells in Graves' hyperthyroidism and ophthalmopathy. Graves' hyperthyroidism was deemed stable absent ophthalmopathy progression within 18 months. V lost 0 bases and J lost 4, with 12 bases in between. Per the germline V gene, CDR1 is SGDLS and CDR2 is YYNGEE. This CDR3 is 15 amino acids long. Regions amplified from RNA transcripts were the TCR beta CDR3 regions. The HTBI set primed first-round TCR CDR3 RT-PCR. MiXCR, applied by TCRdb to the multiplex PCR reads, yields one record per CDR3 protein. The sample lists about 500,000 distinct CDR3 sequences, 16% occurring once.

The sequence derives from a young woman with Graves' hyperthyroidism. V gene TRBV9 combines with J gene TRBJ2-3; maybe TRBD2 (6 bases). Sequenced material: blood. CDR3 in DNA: TGTGCCAGCAGCGTAGGTAGTAGCGGTGCAGATACGCAGTATTTT. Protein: CASSVGSSGADTQYF.